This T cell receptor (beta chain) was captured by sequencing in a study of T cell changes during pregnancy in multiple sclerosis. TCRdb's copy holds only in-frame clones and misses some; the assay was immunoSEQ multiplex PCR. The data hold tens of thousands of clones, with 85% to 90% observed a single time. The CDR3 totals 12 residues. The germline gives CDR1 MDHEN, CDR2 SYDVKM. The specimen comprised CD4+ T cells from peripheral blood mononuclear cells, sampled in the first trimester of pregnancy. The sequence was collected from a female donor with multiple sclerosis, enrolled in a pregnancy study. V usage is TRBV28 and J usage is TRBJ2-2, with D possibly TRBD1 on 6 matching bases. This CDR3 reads CATQGWTGELFF. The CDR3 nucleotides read TGTGCAACACAGGGTTGGACCGGGGAGCTGTTTTTT. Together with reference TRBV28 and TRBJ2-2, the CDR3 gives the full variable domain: DVKVTQSSRYLVKRTGEKVFLECVQDMDHENMFWYRQDPGLGLRLIYFSYDVKMKEKGDIPEGYSVSREKKERFSLILESASTNQTSMYLCATQGWTGELFFGEGSRLTVL.